The T cell receptor beta chain under discussion was sequenced for a study of T cell responses to AZD1222 COVID-19 vaccine. Sequenced by immunoSEQ multiplex PCR; TCRdb stores in-frame clones only, minus some. The data hold around 150,000 clones, with 70% to 90% observed a single time. Worth noting for this clone: Its antigen is not known.

The study's findings and limits: Donors were largely white British and mainly female; clonal diversity was possibly underestimated.

The J segment lost 0 bases and the V segment lost 6 bases, leaving 3 bases of the junction unmatched. The length of the CDR3 is 16 residues. Germline CDR1 and CDR2: KGHDR and SFDVKD. Sample: peripheral blood, taken on day 0 of AZD1222 vaccination. The chain uses TRBV24-1 and TRBJ2-1; 11 nucleotides agree with TRBD2. The clonotype comes from an adult in good health. The CDR3 DNA is TGTGCCACCAGTAGTAGCGGGGGGGCCTCCTACAATGAGCAGTTCTTC. Protein: CATSSSGGASYNEQFF.